The clone carrying this TCR beta chain was seen at least ten times. Its specificity is not known. TCR beta CDR3 regions were amplified from RNA transcripts. Second-round multiplex PCR followed a first-round RT-PCR using HTBI primers. TCRdb recomputed calls from the multiplex PCR reads with MiXCR, one row per CDR3 protein. Of hundreds of thousands of distinct CDR3 sequences in the sample, 14% were seen once. These data come from a study of Graves' ophthalmopathy and Graves' hyperthyroidism. Looked up from germline, CDR1 is MGHRA and CDR2 is YSYEKL. The CDR3 consists of 19 residues. V lost 2 bases and J 0 bases, leaving 22 bases between the germline ends. Study conclusions and caveats: Most thyroid-expanded clonotypes exceeding 0.001 frequency were also found in blood.

This TCR was sampled from a woman aged 25 to 39 with Graves' ophthalmopathy. The chain combines TRBV4-1 with TRBJ1-1; D may be TRBD1 (6 bases). Sequenced: blood. Written as DNA, the CDR3 is TGCGCCAGCAGCCAAATCTTGCGGGGGCTAGGGACCTTGAACACTGAAGCTTTCTTT. Residues: CASSQILRGLGTLNTEAFF.